What follows describes a single T cell receptor beta chain. Its specificity is not known. Unmatched junction bases numbered 15, after V lost 6 bases and J lost 9 bases. The CDR3 contains 15 residues. Germline-derived CDR1 and CDR2 are MNHNS and SASEGT. This sample stems from a study of response to subunit inactivated influenza vaccine. Study results and limitations: Each seasonal flu vaccination may recruit only limited new T cells, authors suggested.

TCRdb reanalysed the RT-PCR reads using MiXCR and keeps one entry per CDR3 protein. Of some 500,000 distinct CDR3 sequences listed, 25% are singletons. The J gene is TRBJ2-7, the V gene TRBV6-1; 9 positions agree with TRBD2. The specimen was CD4+ T cells sorted from PBMCs, collected 5 days after vaccination. The sequence was obtained from a man aged 50-60 years who received an inactivated influenza vaccine. The CDR3 reads CASRAPGTSREGQYF. The CDR3 nucleotides read TGTGCCAGCAGAGCCCCAGGGACTAGCCGTGAGGGGCAGTACTTC.